This TCR beta chain was observed in a study of neurological immune-mediated disorders (dated by TCRdb to the late 2010s). Study-wide context: Peripheral blood TCR-beta repertoires from patients with HTLV-I-associated myelopathy (HAM/TSP), patients with multiple sclerosis, and healthy controls were compared in the study using UMI-based sequencing. Alongside PBMC samples, the set of approximately 100 TCR-beta libraries contained longitudinal samples, technical triplicates, and paired CD4+ and CD8+ T-cell subsets that had been sorted. The cohort included 60 to 70 subjects: approximately 14 with HAM/TSP, approximately 35 with multiple sclerosis, and 20 or so healthy controls. Summary of the overall study and its limitations: TCR clonal expansion was greatest in HAM/TSP patients and smallest in MS patients, who ranked below even healthy controls. Expanded clones from different subjects shared no identical CDR3 amino acid sequences, which suggests that TCR-beta repertoires were private in all groups.

cDNA synthesis used template-switch 5'RACE with a primer carrying a 10-nucleotide random unique molecular identifier tagging each TCR transcript. Every sequencing run covered 15-18 subjects and yielded more than 180 million TCR-beta sequences. The RNeasy kit was used for extraction of total RNA. TCR-beta VDJ regions were amplified with primers for the TCR constant region and the 5'RACE anchor, using the KAPA Real-time Library Amplification kit. Sample indexes and Illumina adaptors were added in a first PCR, after which library yield was increased in a second PCR. After purification with Ampure beads, the TCR product of roughly 650 bp was size-selected on a 2% E-gel SizeSelection system. Before pooling, library quality was checked on a Bioanalyzer, concentration was measured with Qubit, and libraries were quantified with the Kapa Library Quantification kit. Libraries were sequenced paired-end 2 x 150 bp on an Illumina HiSeq 2500. To increase sequence diversity, about 25-31% phiX was spiked into each library pool. The authors' analysis ran thus. The UMI-based MiGEC pipeline processed quality-filtered reads and removed over 80% of raw TCR sequences during error correction. IMGT germline references were used for aligning VDJ genes, and each clonotype was defined as a unique CDR3 amino acid sequence together with its V-J genes. Clonal expansion, Shannon diversity, and CDR3 relatedness (CalcPairwiseDistances, ClusterSamples) were evaluated with VDJtools, and phylogenetic trees were built with CLCbio workbench. Expanded clones were defined as having at least 8 unique UMIs, based on coefficient-of-variation modelling across technical triplicates. Starting from the raw public reads, TCRdb applied fastp trimming at Q25, assembled clones with MiXCR and retained in-frame beta chains. Rows are unified per CDR3 protein, each entry keeping the most common DNA and genes. TCRdb, not the original authors, processed these V and J calls. The sample yields more than 75,000 distinct CDR3 sequences; approximately 10% were counted once. The ten largest clonotypes hold about 1.8% of the sample.

The germline V gene (reference sequence) provides CDR1 DFQATT and CDR2 SNEGSKA. Trimming at the junction amounts to 6 bases on V and 8 bases on J, and the germline ends lie 15 bases apart. The CDR3 has 12 amino acids, counting the end cysteine and phenylalanine. Solely the CDR3 DNA is kept, with 36 bases framed from the first base. Healthy controls were blood bank volunteers in Maryland, USA. Unsorted PBMC libraries were generated from 2 million PBMCs stored in RNAlater at -80 °C until RNA extraction. Peripheral blood was subjected to Ficoll-Hypaque density gradient centrifugation to isolate PBMCs, which were then cryopreserved in liquid nitrogen. About this clonotype: No cognate antigen has been identified for it. A read error may be the cause here, since a much bigger clone is one base away.

The TCR originated in a man aged 35 to 55 in good health. This chain is built from TRBV20-1 and TRBJ2-3; the D gene remains uncertain. Specimen: PBMCs. Read as DNA, the sequence is TGCAGTGCCACGGACCCTGCAGGTACGCAGTATTTT. Its translation is CSATDPAGTQYF.